One sample yielded the 24 T cell receptor beta chains listed below, sequenced in a study of control samples from healthy donors and cancer patients. The assay was immunoSEQ multiplex PCR, and TCRdb's table has in-frame clones only and misses some. Among approximately 140,000 clones listed, roughly 89% were seen once. The sequencing sample was made of blood. The receptors were sampled from a man between 18 and 35 years old in good health.

The gene calls are TRBV5-5 and TRBJ2-5; 7 bases line up with TRBD1. Germline lookup yields CDR1 SGHKS and CDR2 YYEKEE (reference sequence). V lost 2 bases, J lost 3 bases, and 1 base stayed unmatched. The CDR3 loop spans 13 amino acids. CDR3 in amino acids: CASSFGTEETQYF. Written as DNA, the CDR3 is TGTGCCAGCAGCTTCGGGACAGAAGAGACCCAGTACTTC.

The rearrangement joins TRBV6-5 to TRBJ2-7, with D hard to call. This CDR3 has 12 residues. Per the germline V gene, CDR1 is MNHEY and CDR2 is SVGAGI. Trimming stripped 10 bases from V and 0 bases from J, with 10 bases between. The chain's CDR3 is CATIGSSYEQYF. In nucleotides, the CDR3 is TGTGCCACTATTGGAAGCTCCTACGAGCAGTACTTC.

This chain connects TRBV6-6 to TRBJ2-2; D gene unclear. CDR1 is MNHNY, CDR2 SVGAGI, per germline (reference sequence). The CDR3 loop spans 12 amino acids. With 6 bases removed from V and 3 bases from J, the gap between germline ends came to 5 bases. As DNA, the CDR3 is TGTGCCAGCAGACTCGACACCGGGGAGCTGTTTTTT. Translation: CASRLDTGELFF.

V is TRBV2 and J is TRBJ1-2; D gene uncertain. Germline-derived CDR1 and CDR2 are SNHLY and FYNNEI. The CDR3 has 12 amino acids. Trimming removed 6 bases at V and 2 bases at J, with 7 bases between. The CDR3: CASRIENYGYTF. In DNA, the CDR3 is TGTGCCAGCAGGATCGAAAACTATGGCTACACCTTC.

This chain links TRBV2 with TRBJ1-3; D is unclear. The germline V gene encodes CDR1 SNHLY and CDR2 FYNNEI. V was shortened by 5 bases and J by 0 bases, with 11 bases between the two germline ends. This CDR3 spans 15 amino acids. The CDR3, as DNA: TGTGCCAGCAGTTGGCCGGGTAACTCTGGAAACACCATATATTTT. Protein product: CASSWPGNSGNTIYF.

The chain couples TRBV4-2 to TRBJ1-2, with D possibly TRBD1 on 6 matching bases. Trimming shortened V by 0 bases and J by 5 bases, and 16 bases separated the two germline ends. The length of the CDR3 is 16 residues. The germline gives CDR1 LGHNA, CDR2 YNFKEQ. The chain's CDR3 is CASSQDPQGTNYGYTF. In DNA, the CDR3 is TGTGCCAGCAGCCAAGATCCGCAGGGGACAAATTATGGCTACACCTTC.

This clone showed up just once. The rearrangement joins TRBV7-9 to TRBJ1-4; 9 bases are shared with TRBD1. The CDR3 is made up of 18 amino acids. Germline V gene data show CDR1 as SEHNR and CDR2 as FQNEAQ (reference sequence). V shed 0 bases, J shed 6 bases, and the junction held 11 bases outside the gene matches. CDR3 DNA: TGTGCCAGCAGCTTAGCGACGGGACAGGGCGGTTGGGATGAAAAACTGTTTTTT. Its translation: CASSLATGQGGWDEKLFF.

This CDR3 reads CASSPGTENEKLFF. The CDR3 DNA follows: TGCGCCAGCAGCCCTGGGACAGAAAATGAAAAACTGTTTTTT. This chain uses TRBV5-1 with TRBJ1-4; 7 nucleotides align to TRBD1. The trim removed 4 bases at V and 5 bases at J, leaving 5 bases unmatched. Germline assignment: CDR1 SGHRS and CDR2 YFSETQ. CDR3 length: 14 amino acids.

V and J are TRBV7-9 and TRBJ1-2; the match to TRBD1 covers 9 bases. The J segment lost 1 base and the V segment lost 5 bases, leaving 14 bases of the junction unmatched. Germline values: CDR1 SEHNR, CDR2 FQNEAQ (reference sequence). The CDR3 length is 18 residues. This chain's CDR3 is CASSEKDRGFPHNYGYTF. Written as DNA, the CDR3 is TGTGCCAGCAGCGAAAAGGACAGGGGATTCCCGCATAACTATGGCTACACCTTC.

This chain connects TRBV27 to TRBJ1-2; TRBD1 might be the D (6 bases). Trimming removed 5 bases at V and 2 bases at J, with 15 bases between. Germline loops: CDR1 MNHEY, CDR2 SMNVEV (reference sequence). The CDR3 has 15 amino acids. CDR3 sequence (DNA): TGTGCCAGCAGTCCCGGGACATGGGGAAACTATGGCTACACCTTC. It codes for CASSPGTWGNYGYTF.

This chain connects TRBV3-1 (or the pseudogene TRBV3-2) to TRBJ2-5; no reliable D call. The germline gives CDR1 LGHDT, CDR2 YNNKEL (reference sequence). The CDR3 runs to 14 residues. V lost 7 bases and J 1 base, leaving 13 bases between the germline ends. CDR3 DNA: TGTGCCAGCAAGGTTTCTGTAAGCCAAGAGACCCAGTACTTC. Its protein product is CASKVSVSQETQYF.

CDR3 bases: TGTGCCAGTAGTAAGGGCATGAACACTGAAGCTTTCTTT. It codes for CASSKGMNTEAFF. V usage is TRBV19 and J usage is TRBJ1-1; D gene unclear. Trimming shortened V by 4 bases and J by 0 bases, and 6 bases separated the two germline ends. CDR1 is LNHDA, CDR2 SQIVND, per germline (reference sequence). The CDR3 spans 13 residues.

The rearrangement joins TRBV4-3 to TRBJ2-3, with a tentative D call TRBD1 (7 bases). The germline gives CDR1 LGHNA, CDR2 YSLEER. V lost 0 bases to trimming and J lost 2 bases, with 21 bases between them. The CDR3 runs 19 residues. The CDR3 DNA reads as TGCGCCAGCAGCCAAGATCCGGTGACGCGGGACAGAGCCACAGATACGCAGTATTTT. The encoded protein is CASSQDPVTRDRATDTQYF.

The chain joins TRBV4-2 to TRBJ1-4; D unresolved. Germline V gives CDR1 LGHNA, CDR2 YNFKEQ. The length of the CDR3 is 15 residues. Trimming removed 4 bases at V and 5 bases at J, with 14 bases between. This chain's CDR3 is CASSPRPGINEKLFF. The CDR3 DNA sequence: TGTGCCAGCAGCCCACGCCCGGGGATAAATGAAAAACTGTTTTTT.

On this clone itself: Other DNA sequences within the sample encode an identical CDR3. The chain couples TRBV3-1 (or the pseudogene TRBV3-2) to TRBJ2-7; D is uncertain. The V gene lost 1 base and the J gene lost 4 bases, with 5 bases spanning the gap. CDR1 and CDR2 from the germline V gene are LGHDT and YNNKEL (reference sequence). CDR3 size: 12 residues. The DNA of the CDR3 is TGTGCCAGCAGCCAAGCCGGGTACGAGCAGTACTTC. This sequence encodes CASSQAGYEQYF.

The chain links TRBV11-2 to TRBJ1-6, with 8 bases matching TRBD1. V lost 4 bases and J lost 6; bases outside the gene matches: 8. The CDR3 runs to 16 residues. Per the germline V gene, CDR1 is SGHAT and CDR2 is FQNNGV. The CDR3 nucleotides are TGTGCCAGCAGCTCAAGCCGACAGGGGATTAATTCACCCCTCCACTTT. This gives the protein CASSSSRQGINSPLHF.

This chain links TRBV7-9 with TRBJ1-1; 8 bases map to TRBD1. This CDR3 region has 13 residues. Germline V gene sequence: CDR1 SEHNR, CDR2 FQNEAQ (reference sequence). Trimming removed 3 bases from V and 5 bases from J; junction bases left unmatched: 2. The CDR3 nucleotides read TGTGCCAGCAGCTTCGGGACAGGAACTGAAGCTTTCTTT. Its protein is CASSFGTGTEAFF.

The rearrangement links TRBV11-1 to TRBJ2-2; D is possibly TRBD1 (6 bases). The germline V gene encodes CDR1 SGHAT and CDR2 FQDESV (reference sequence). V lost 5 bases to trimming and J lost 0 bases, with 10 bases between them. The CDR3 covers 15 residues. The CDR3 loop is CASSVQGSNTGELFF. DNA of the CDR3: TGTGCCAGCAGCGTACAGGGCTCGAACACCGGGGAGCTGTTTTTT.

This chain joins TRBV11-3 and TRBJ2-7; 10 nucleotides line up with TRBD2. From germline, CDR1 is SGHNT and CDR2 YENEEA. The junction had 15 bases not matched to a gene; V was cut back by 4 bases and J by 6 bases. The CDR3 runs 17 residues. CDR3 loop: CASSSPNTSGIRGEQYF. CDR3 DNA: TGTGCCAGCAGCTCCCCAAACACTAGCGGGATCCGCGGCGAGCAGTACTTC. Supplemented by reference TRBV11-3 and TRBJ2-7, the full variable domain reads EAGVVQSPRYKIIEKKQPVAFWCNPISGHNTLYWYLQNLGQGPELLIRYENEEAVDDSQLPKDRFSAERLKGVDSTLKIQPAELGDSAVYLCASSSPNTSGIRGEQYFGPGTRLTVT.

The chain recombines TRBV7-9 with TRBJ2-7; D unresolved. Germline V gene lookup returns CDR1 SEHNR and CDR2 FQNEAQ (reference sequence). Trimming removed 1 base from V and 2 bases from J, with 9 bases in between. This CDR3 comprises 14 residues. The CDR3 DNA reads as TGTGCCAGCAGCTTAGACGACGTTCCCTACGAGCAGTACTTC. It codes for CASSLDDVPYEQYF.

This clone has a single count. The chain couples TRBV11-2 to TRBJ1-5; D gene uncertain. Per the germline V gene, CDR1 is SGHAT and CDR2 is FQNNGV. The V gene lost 5 bases and the J gene lost 1 base, with 15 bases spanning the gap. The CDR3 has 16 residues. CDR3 amino acids: CASSLSGFRSNQPQHF. The DNA of the CDR3 is TGTGCCAGCAGCCTCTCGGGTTTTCGCAGCAATCAGCCCCAGCATTTT.

The V gene is TRBV28, the J gene TRBJ2-2; possible D gene TRBD2, 5 bases. With 6 bases removed from V and 3 bases from J, the gap between germline ends came to 11 bases. There are 14 residues in the CDR3. Germline values: CDR1 MDHEN, CDR2 SYDVKM. The CDR3 DNA sequence: TGTGCCAGCAGCCCGGGAAGTCACACCGGGGAGCTGTTTTTT. The encoded protein is CASSPGSHTGELFF.

This chain joins TRBV2 and TRBJ2-7; 8 nucleotides match TRBD1. The CDR3 has 15 amino acids. Germline lookup yields CDR1 SNHLY and CDR2 FYNNEI. V gave up 4 bases and J gave up 0 bases; unmatched junction bases: 5. The CDR3 DNA sequence: TGTGCCAGCAGTGTAGAGACAGGGGTCTCCTACGAGCAGTACTTC. It is translated as CASSVETGVSYEQYF.

As DNA, the CDR3 is TGTGCCAGCATAGGGAGGCGGTCTGAAGCTTTCTTT. This sequence encodes CASIGRRSEAFF. The chain is built from TRBV6-4 and TRBJ1-1; the D is unclear. CDR1 MRHNA and CDR2 SNTAGT come from the germline V gene. This CDR3 region has 12 residues. V was shortened by 7 bases and J by 6 bases, with 12 bases between the two germline ends.